What follows are 18 T cell receptor beta chains derived from one specimen sequenced in a study of cytomegalovirus exposure and HLA in healthy donors. Both 60 Vbeta primers and 13 Jbeta primers went into the PCR. The method was immunoSEQ multiplex PCR; TCRdb's version includes in-frame clones alone and lacks a portion of them. The sample yields roughly 120,000 clones, more than 60% seen once. The material sequenced was PBMCs. Receptor source: a woman aged 40 to 50 in good health and CMV-seronegative.

The V call is TRBV5-1, the J call TRBJ2-2, with 9 bases lining up with TRBD1. The junction had 5 bases not matched to a gene; V was cut back by 0 bases and J by 5 bases. This CDR3 is built from 16 residues. The germline V gene has CDR1 SGHRS and CDR2 YFSETQ. As DNA, the CDR3 is TGCGCCAGCAGCTTGGCCACAGGGGGCGGAACCGGGGAGCTGTTTTTT. Translated: CASSLATGGGTGELFF.

The genes are TRBV7-2 and TRBJ2-5; D gene unclear. Germline lookup yields CDR1 SGHTA and CDR2 FQGNSA. Trimming cost V 1 base and J 5 bases, with 8 bases left between them. The CDR3 is 13 residues long. CDR3 region: CASSLGRGETQYF. For the CDR3, the DNA is TGTGCCAGCAGCTTAGGTCGCGGCGAGACCCAGTACTTC.

This clone was recorded a few times. The chain uses TRBV4-3 and TRBJ1-2; 9 bases map to TRBD1. With V trimmed by 2 bases and J by 4 bases, 5 bases remained unmatched. The CDR3 totals 15 residues. In germline, CDR1 is LGHNA, CDR2 YSLEER. DNA for the CDR3: TGCGCCAGCAGCCAATCCACAGGGGGCTTCTATGGCTACACCTTC. Translated, it gives CASSQSTGGFYGYTF.

V and J are TRBV9 and TRBJ2-1; 9 nucleotides align to TRBD2. V shed 5 bases, J shed 4 bases, and the junction held 4 bases outside the gene matches. CDR1 is SGDLS and CDR2 is YYNGEE in the germline V gene. This CDR3 comprises 14 residues. The CDR3 bases are TGTGCCAGCAGTAGCGGGGGTACATACAATGAGCAGTTCTTC. This gives the protein CASSSGGTYNEQFF.

The rearrangement links TRBV9 to TRBJ2-3; D possibly corresponds to TRBD2 (5 bases). CDR3 length: 17 amino acids. The germline gives CDR1 SGDLS, CDR2 YYNGEE. With 1 base removed from V and 2 bases from J, the gap between germline ends came to 17 bases. CDR3 sequence: CASSVSAIPSHTDTQYF. For the CDR3, the DNA is TGTGCCAGCAGCGTATCTGCGATCCCTAGCCACACAGATACGCAGTATTTT.

The rearrangement links TRBV11-2 to TRBJ2-4, with a possible D match to TRBD2 (5 bases). The CDR3 contains 17 residues. V was shortened by 5 bases and J by 3 bases, with 20 bases between the two germline ends. CDR1 is SGHAT and CDR2 is FQNNGV in the germline V gene. This CDR3 reads CASSDQIRGRSKNIQYF. The CDR3 bases are TGTGCCAGCAGCGATCAGATCAGAGGGCGAAGCAAAAACATTCAGTACTTC.

This chain connects TRBV6-1 to TRBJ1-6; tentatively, D is TRBD1 (6 bases). V lost 7 bases, J lost 5 bases, and 15 bases lay in between. This CDR3 spans 15 amino acids. Germline CDR1 is MNHNS and CDR2 is SASEGT. This chain's CDR3 is CASTMTGAHNSPLHF. CDR3 sequence (DNA): TGTGCCAGCACTATGACAGGTGCCCATAATTCACCCCTCCACTTT.

The rearrangement links TRBV6-6 to TRBJ2-3; 11 nucleotides agree with TRBD2. The CDR3 is 16 amino acids. The V gene end was trimmed by 6 bases and the J gene end by 6 bases; junction bases not matched to a gene: 11. Germline CDR1 MNHNY, CDR2 SVGAGI (reference sequence). The CDR3 loop is CASRRGTSGTSDTQYF. The DNA for the CDR3 is TGTGCCAGCAGAAGGGGGACTAGCGGCACTTCGGATACGCAGTATTTT.

V is TRBV5-4 and J is TRBJ2-1, with D unresolved. Germline V gene lookup returns CDR1 SGHNT and CDR2 YYREEE (reference sequence). The CDR3 contains 15 residues. V gave up 0 bases and J gave up 0 bases, with 7 bases separating them. The CDR3 sequence: CASSLDSFSYNEQFF. The CDR3 DNA reads TGTGCCAGCAGCTTGGATTCCTTCTCCTACAATGAGCAGTTCTTC.

The chain joins TRBV7-3 to TRBJ2-7; D not resolved. CDR3 length equals 13 residues. V dropped 9 bases and J dropped 3 bases, with 15 bases sitting between them. The germline gives CDR1 SGHTA, CDR2 FQGTGA. In DNA, the CDR3 is TGTGCCAGGATAGTTGGGTGCGGCTACGAGCAGTACTTC. This codes for CARIVGCGYEQYF. The whole variable domain, remainder taken from reference TRBV7-3 and TRBJ2-7, is GAGVSQTPSNKVTEKGKYVELRCDPISGHTALYWYRQSLGQGPEFLIYFQGTGAADDSGLPNDRFFAVRPEGSVSTLKIQRTERGDSAVYLCARIVGCGYEQYFGPGTRLTVT.

This chain joins TRBV13 and TRBJ1-1, with 9 bases that match TRBD1. Trimming cost V 5 bases and J 8 bases; bases outside gene matches: 3. From germline, CDR1 is PRHDT and CDR2 FYEKMQ (reference sequence). This CDR3 has 12 residues. The CDR3 region has the DNA TGTGCCAGCAGCCCCGGGACAGGGGAAGCTTTCTTT. Translated, it gives CASSPGTGEAFF.

The chain is built from TRBV4-1 and TRBJ2-2; 12 positions match TRBD2. The CDR3 extends over 16 amino acids. J gave up 0 bases and V 6 bases, and 2 bases lay outside the gene matches. From germline, CDR1 is MGHRA and CDR2 YSYEKL. The CDR3, as DNA: TGCGCCAGCAGAAGACTAGCGGGAGCGAACACCGGGGAGCTGTTTTTT. Its protein is CASRRLAGANTGELFF.

The V gene is TRBV14, the J gene TRBJ2-2; D is perhaps TRBD1 (5 bases). CDR3 length: 16 residues. Per the germline V gene, CDR1 is SGHDN and CDR2 is FVKESK. Deletions cut 4 bases from V and 2 bases from J, with 14 bases between. CDR3 sequence reads: CASSLTRVLNTGELFF. CDR3 DNA sequence: TGTGCCAGCAGCCTCACCAGGGTGTTAAACACCGGGGAGCTGTTTTTT.

The chain employs TRBV10-3 and TRBJ2-5; TRBD2 agrees at 11 bases. The CDR3 loop spans 16 amino acids. Trimming removed 7 bases from V and 9 bases from J; junction bases left unmatched: 16. From germline, CDR1 is ENHRY and CDR2 SYGVKD. The CDR3 sequence is CAITQDGLAGPVAQYF. In DNA, the CDR3 is TGTGCCATCACCCAGGACGGACTAGCGGGCCCAGTGGCCCAGTACTTC.

This chain uses TRBV6-1 with TRBJ2-7; maybe TRBD2 (5 bases). Germline-derived CDR1 and CDR2 are MNHNS and SASEGT. V was clipped by 5 bases and J by 3 bases, with 11 bases between them. The CDR3 runs to 13 residues. The CDR3 DNA is TGTGCCAGCAGTATACGGACTGTCTACGAGCAGTACTTC. Translated, it gives CASSIRTVYEQYF.

This sequence joins TRBV5-1 and TRBJ1-6; D might be TRBD1 (5 bases). Germline lookup yields CDR1 SGHRS and CDR2 YFSETQ. Trimming cost V 1 base and J 6 bases, with 11 bases left between them. This CDR3 is 15 amino acids long. CDR3 sequence reads: CASSLQGGINSPLHF. CDR3 sequence (DNA): TGCGCCAGCAGCTTGCAGGGCGGTATTAATTCACCCCTCCACTTT.

There are a few counts of this clone. The chain combines TRBV18 with TRBJ2-7; 9 bases are a match to TRBD1. The CDR3 loop spans 15 amino acids. CDR1 KGHSH and CDR2 LQKENI come from the germline V gene. The V gene end was trimmed by 2 bases and the J gene end by 4 bases; junction bases not matched to a gene: 6. CDR3 sequence reads: CASSPEQGASYEQYF. CDR3 DNA sequence: TGTGCCAGCTCACCAGAACAGGGGGCGTCTTACGAGCAGTACTTC. Full variable domain (remainder filled in from reference TRBV18 and TRBJ2-7): NAGVMQNPRHLVRRRGQEARLRCSPMKGHSHVYWYRQLPEEGLKFMVYLQKENIIDESGMPKERFSAEFPKEGPSILRIQQVVRGDSAAYFCASSPEQGASYEQYFGPGTRLTVT.

The V gene is TRBV27, the J gene TRBJ2-5, with TRBD2 matching over 10 bases. Germline V gene lookup returns CDR1 MNHEY and CDR2 SMNVEV (reference sequence). Germline trimming cut 8 bases from V and 5 bases from J; bases unmatched to any gene: 26. The CDR3 has 20 amino acids. The CDR3 nucleotides are TGTGCCAGCTCTCGGCGTAGTGGAACAAGCGGGAGGGCCCTCGGGGAGACCCAGTACTTC. Protein product: CASSRRSGTSGRALGETQYF.